This T cell receptor beta chain is from a study of identical twins. TCRdb independently ran MiXCR on the 5' RACE reads; one entry per CDR3 protein. Among 310,000 or so distinct CDR3 sequences listed, more than 6.5% were seen once. This CDR3 has 18 residues. Remarks on this clonotype: The junction differs from germline at one of its ends, possibly a read error.

This sample also appeared in a second study, on yellow fever vaccine responses in identical twins.

The chain carries TRBV12-3 or TRBV12-4 and TRBJ2-3; perhaps TRBD1 as D (6 bases). Specimen: memory (CD45RO+) T cells sorted from blood. The sequence came from a woman aged 18-29 years in good health. CDR3 coding DNA: TGTGCCAGCTGTTTAGGTCTGTCGCGGACAGCGACCACAGATACGCAGTATTTT. Protein product: CASCLGLSRTATTDTQYF.